These 16 T cell receptor beta chains were sequenced from one sample in a study of blood T cell repertoires in COVID-19. Sequencing was performed with immunoSEQ multiplex PCR; in TCRdb, only in-frame clones are kept and a portion is missing. The profile shows some 300,000 clones, roughly 88% of them singletons. The sequencing sample was made of peripheral blood. The origin of the receptors is a woman in her 30s who had recovered from COVID-19.

This chain connects TRBV2 to TRBJ2-7; a weak D match, TRBD2 (5 bases). Between the trimmed V and J ends, which lost 1 base and 2 bases, there was a span of 9 bases. The CDR3 runs 14 residues. In germline, CDR1 is SNHLY, CDR2 FYNNEI. CDR3 sequence (DNA): TGTGCCAGCAGTGAAGGTGTGAGGGCCTACGAGCAGTACTTC. Translated: CASSEGVRAYEQYF.

The gene calls are TRBV19 and TRBJ2-5; TRBD2 might be the D (5 bases). Per germline, CDR1 LNHDA and CDR2 SQIVND (reference sequence). The germline V and J ends were trimmed by 7 bases and 4 bases, with 19 bases remaining between them. The CDR3 is 15 amino acids. The CDR3 here is CASKIAGGPLETQYF. The CDR3 DNA reads as TGTGCCAGTAAAATCGCAGGAGGCCCGTTAGAGACCCAGTACTTC.

This clone showed up just a few times. This rearrangement joins TRBV27 to TRBJ1-6, with TRBD1 matching over 10 bases. The CDR3 is made up of 16 amino acids. Germline V gene sequence: CDR1 MNHEY, CDR2 SMNVEV (reference sequence). The V gene end was trimmed by 3 bases and the J gene end by 7 bases; junction bases not matched to a gene: 6. Here the CDR3 reads CASSFFMDRGNSPLHF. The CDR3 nucleotides are TGTGCCAGCAGTTTTTTCATGGACAGGGGGAATTCACCCCTCCACTTT.

CDR3 DNA: TGTGCCAGCAGCCGTGGACAGCGACAAGAGACCCAGTACTTC. Its translation: CASSRGQRQETQYF. This chain links TRBV7-7 with TRBJ2-5, with D perhaps matching TRBD1 (6 bases). The CDR3 is made up of 14 amino acids. Germline V lookup: CDR1 SSHAT, CDR2 FNYEAQ (reference sequence). Trimming left V 5 bases short and J 2 bases short, with 12 bases between.

V is TRBV6-6 and J is TRBJ2-1, with TRBD1 matching 9 bases. The CDR3 has 16 residues. Germline CDR1 MNHNY, CDR2 SVGAGI (reference sequence). V shed 4 bases, J shed 3 bases, and the junction held 7 bases outside the gene matches. CDR3 protein: CASSSKQGAFYNEQFF. The CDR3 region has the DNA TGTGCCAGCAGTTCGAAACAGGGGGCCTTCTACAATGAGCAGTTCTTC.

This clone appeared a few times. The chain employs TRBV4-3 and TRBJ2-7, with 8 positions matching TRBD2. This CDR3 contains 14 residues. Looked up from germline, CDR1 is LGHNA and CDR2 is YSLEER. The junction had 3 bases not matched to a gene; V was cut back by 4 bases and J by 1 base. Here the CDR3 reads CASSPGTSSYEQYF. CDR3 DNA sequence: TGCGCCAGCAGCCCGGGGACTAGTTCCTACGAGCAGTACTTC.

This chain's CDR3 is CASSLPQGSQPQHF. The CDR3 bases are TGTGCCAGCAGTTTACCCCAGGGGAGCCAGCCCCAGCATTTT. This chain links TRBV28 with TRBJ1-5; D perhaps matches TRBD1 (6 bases). Germline lookup yields CDR1 MDHEN and CDR2 SYDVKM. This CDR3 comprises 14 residues. Deletions cut 2 bases from V and 7 bases from J, with 12 bases between.

This chain links TRBV7-2 with TRBJ1-3; D unclear. Germline V lookup: CDR1 SGHTA, CDR2 FQGNSA. With 2 bases removed from V and 2 bases from J, the gap between germline ends came to 7 bases. This CDR3 comprises 14 residues. CDR3 DNA: TGTGCCAGCAGCTTATCGGGGACTGGAAACACCATATATTTT. As protein: CASSLSGTGNTIYF.

V gene TRBV14 combines with J gene TRBJ2-7, with D possibly being TRBD1 (6 bases). Trimming pared 4 bases from V and 3 bases from J, leaving 13 bases between. CDR3 length: 14 residues. CDR1 SGHDN and CDR2 FVKESK come from the germline V gene. The DNA of the CDR3 is TGTGCCAGCAGCCGCAGGACAGCTATCTACGAGCAGTACTTC. Amino acids: CASSRRTAIYEQYF.

V is TRBV28 and J is TRBJ1-2, with TRBD1 matching 7 bases. CDR1 and CDR2 (germline): MDHEN, SYDVKM. Trimming removed 3 bases from V and 5 bases from J; junction bases left unmatched: 6. The CDR3 is 14 amino acids. The chain's CDR3 is CASSFRGQGYGYTF. In nucleotides, the CDR3 is TGTGCCAGCAGTTTTAGGGGGCAGGGGTATGGCTACACCTTC.

This clone was found a few times. This sample also contains other DNA sequences that code for the same CDR3. CDR3 residues: CASSLTGNYGYTF. CDR3 DNA sequence: TGTGCCAGCAGCCTAACAGGGAACTATGGCTACACCTTC. J is TRBJ1-2 and V is TRBV14; tentatively, D is TRBD1 (6 bases). Per germline, CDR1 SGHDN and CDR2 FVKESK. Trimming cost V 4 bases and J 2 bases, with 8 bases left between them. This CDR3 spans 13 amino acids.

The count of this clone is one. V is TRBV12-2 and J is TRBJ2-5; the table's D call of TRBD2 was not tested on the DNA. TRBV12-2 is designated a pseudogene. This CDR3 contains 15 residues. The CDR3 loop reads CASRLAISGRETQYF. DNA for the CDR3: TGTGCAAGTCGCTTAGCCATTAGCGGAAGAGAGACCCAGTACTTC.

This CDR3 is CASSFILGPGNLGPRGAFF. As DNA, the CDR3 is TGTGCCAGCAGTTTTATACTCGGACCAGGGAATCTTGGTCCCAGGGGTGCTTTCTTT. The V and J genes are TRBV28 and TRBJ1-1; possibly TRBD1 for D (6 bases). Germline CDR1 is MDHEN and CDR2 is SYDVKM. Trimming left V 3 bases short and J 11 bases short, with 34 bases between. The CDR3 contains 19 residues.

The V call is TRBV5-1, the J call TRBJ1-5; tentatively, D is TRBD1 (6 bases). The CDR3 is 15 residues long. Trimming shortened V by 0 bases and J by 3 bases, and 10 bases separated the two germline ends. Per germline, CDR1 SGHRS and CDR2 YFSETQ. The CDR3 loop reads CASSLESGHNQPQHF. As DNA, the CDR3 is TGCGCCAGCAGCTTGGAATCGGGACACAATCAGCCCCAGCATTTT.

V usage is TRBV9 and J usage is TRBJ2-7; D is uncertain. V was trimmed by 0 bases and J by 7 bases, leaving 11 bases between them. The germline CDR1 and CDR2 sequences are SGDLS and YYNGEE. The CDR3 totals 13 residues. CDR3 amino acids: CASSVVGSSEQYF. DNA of the CDR3: TGTGCCAGCAGCGTAGTTGGCTCGTCAGAGCAGTACTTC.

This clone appeared many times. The chain recombines TRBV7-9 with TRBJ1-1; 8 bases are shared with TRBD1. The trim removed 1 base at V and 8 bases at J, leaving 3 bases unmatched. Germline CDR1 reads SEHNR; CDR2 reads FQNEAQ (reference sequence). CDR3 length equals 13 residues. The CDR3, as DNA: TGTGCCAGCAGCTTAGTACAGGGGGAGGAAGCTTTCTTT. This codes for CASSLVQGEEAFF.